This T cell receptor beta chain was identified in a study of spatial heterogeneity in lung cancer. Points from the study as a whole: Expanded alpha and beta TCR counts within tumors tracked tumor mutation counts.

Indicated time point: sample taken at primary tumor resection. The germline gives CDR1 SEHNR, CDR2 FQNEAQ (reference sequence). This CDR3 region has 14 residues. Trimming removed 6 bases at V and 1 base at J, with 11 bases between. MiXCR was run by TCRdb on the 5' RACE reads, yielding one entry per CDR3 protein. The sample shows about 5,000 distinct CDR3 sequences, roughly 14% of them seen only once. This clonotype was seen a handful of times. Antigen unknown. The genes are TRBV7-9 and TRBJ2-3; D uncertain. The starting material was lung tumor tissue, obtained at surgery. This TCR was sampled from a female donor with early-stage non-small cell lung cancer. The chain's CDR3 is CASRQTKGTDTQYF. In nucleotides, the CDR3 is TGTGCCAGCAGACAAACTAAAGGCACAGATACGCAGTATTTT.